This TCR beta chain was sequenced in a study of T cells in localized non-small cell lung cancer. Notes on the study in general: Researchers found a median 57 of the top 100 tumor clones in adjacent lung.

This CDR3 contains 15 residues. V was clipped by 2 bases and J by 0 bases, with 11 bases between them. Germline V lookup: CDR1 SGHNT, CDR2 YYREEE (reference sequence). Regarding this clone: Its specificity is not known.

Assay used: immunoSEQ multiplex PCR; TCRdb lists only in-frame clones, some missing. The sample records about 91,000 clones, over 80% being singletons. This chain uses TRBV5-4 with TRBJ1-1; D unclear. This clonotype was sampled from a man aged 35 to 69 with stage I squamous cell lung carcinoma. Material: peripheral blood, obtained before any cancer treatment. The CDR3 bases are TGTGCCAGCAGCTTATTAGGCAATATGAACACTGAAGCTTTCTTT. It specifies CASSLLGNMNTEAFF. The full variable domain, with the rest looked up from reference TRBV5-4 and TRBJ1-1, is ETGVTQSPTHLIKTRGQQVTLRCSSQSGHNTVSWYQQALGQGPQFIFQYYREEENGRGNFPPRFSGLQFPNYSSELNVNALELDDSALYLCASSLLGNMNTEAFFGQGTRLTVV.